This passage covers 30 T cell receptor beta chains from one sample sequenced in a study of blood T cell repertoires in COVID-19. This table comes from immunoSEQ multiplex PCR, and its TCRdb copy is limited to in-frame clones, with some not included. This sample has approximately 190,000 clones; 84% occur once, and the top ten carry less than 20%. What was sequenced was peripheral blood. The receptor source for this set is a human donor in a cohort sampled during active COVID-19.

CDR3 sequence (DNA): TGTGCCAGCAGCCATAGCGGGGAGGCCTACAATGAGCAGTTCTTC. Encoded protein: CASSHSGEAYNEQFF. The chain is built from TRBV11-3 and TRBJ2-1; 8 nucleotides agree with TRBD2. The CDR3 covers 15 residues. V trimming: 5 bases; J trimming: 2 bases; junction bases outside the gene matches: 5. CDR1 is SGHNT, CDR2 YENEEA, per germline.

This chain links TRBV7-9 with TRBJ1-2; TRBD1 agrees at 11 bases. Per the germline V gene, CDR1 is SEHNR and CDR2 is FQNEAQ (reference sequence). The CDR3 runs 14 residues. V was clipped by 3 bases and J by 5 bases; unmatched bases: 2. The CDR3 bases are TGTGCCAGCAGCTTCGGGACAGGGGGTTATGGCTACACCTTC. Translated: CASSFGTGGYGYTF.

The CDR3 DNA reads as TGTGCCAGCAGCGTAGATGGGGCTAATCAGCCCCAGCATTTT. This sequence encodes CASSVDGANQPQHF. The V call is TRBV9, the J call TRBJ1-5, with D maybe TRBD1 (5 bases). Germline V gene data show CDR1 as SGDLS and CDR2 as YYNGEE. This CDR3 contains 14 residues. Trimming stripped 0 bases from V and 4 bases from J, with 8 bases between. Full variable domain (outside the CDR3, taken from reference TRBV9 and TRBJ1-5): DSGVTQTPKHLITATGQRVTLRCSPRSGDLSVYWYQQSLDQGLQFLIQYYNGEERAKGNILERFSAQQFPDLHSELNLSSLELGDSALYFCASSVDGANQPQHFGDGTRLSIL.

Note on this clone: Other DNA sequences of this sample code for an identical CDR3. The chain combines TRBV28 with TRBJ2-7; no firm D call. V was trimmed by 2 bases and J by 4 bases, leaving 3 bases between them. The CDR3 length is 11 residues. The germline V gene encodes CDR1 MDHEN and CDR2 SYDVKM. The CDR3 coding sequence is TGTGCCAGCAGTTTACGGTACGAGCAGTACTTC. Its protein is CASSLRYEQYF.

This clone was picked up one time. The chain carries TRBV7-3 and TRBJ2-2; TRBD2 matches 7 bases. The ends lost 5 bases at V and 6 bases at J; junction bases unmatched: 6. This CDR3 is built from 14 residues. Germline-derived CDR1 and CDR2 are SGHTA and FQGTGA. This CDR3 is CASSPAGKPGELFF. CDR3 coding DNA: TGTGCCAGCAGCCCAGCGGGGAAGCCCGGGGAGCTGTTTTTT.

The rearrangement uses TRBV28 and TRBJ1-3, with 9 bases identical to TRBD1. V gave up 8 bases and J gave up 4 bases; unmatched junction bases: 6. CDR1 is MDHEN, CDR2 SYDVKM, per germline. The CDR3 length is 14 residues. CDR3 nucleotides: TGTGCCAGCGAGGTGGACAGGGGAGGAAACACCATATATTTT. Encoded protein: CASEVDRGGNTIYF.

DNA of the CDR3: TGTGCCAGCGCTTCGGGACAGCTAAACTATGGCTACACCTTC. This gives the protein CASASGQLNYGYTF. The chain has TRBV28 and TRBJ1-2, with 7 bases that match TRBD1. Trimming cost V 8 bases and J 2 bases; bases outside gene matches: 8. The germline V gene encodes CDR1 MDHEN and CDR2 SYDVKM. The CDR3 has 14 amino acids.

This clone was observed a few times. The chain joins TRBV5-1 to TRBJ2-5, with 12 bases aligning to TRBD2. The CDR3 runs to 16 residues. V lost 6 bases to trimming and J lost 5 bases; unmatched junction nucleotides: 11. The germline gives CDR1 SGHRS, CDR2 YFSETQ. CDR3 region: CASKGLAGGPRETQYF. In DNA form, the CDR3 reads TGCGCCAGCAAGGGGCTAGCGGGGGGGCCACGGGAGACCCAGTACTTC.

J is TRBJ2-3 and V is TRBV12-5, with unresolved D. V lost 3 bases to trimming and J lost 3 bases, with 7 bases between them. From germline, CDR1 is LGHNT and CDR2 FRNRAP. The CDR3 runs 13 residues. Here the CDR3 DNA reads TGTGCTAGTGGTTTTGCCGGGACAGATACGCAGTATTTT. It encodes CASGFAGTDTQYF.

The chain employs TRBV10-1 and TRBJ2-5; D gene uncertain. The CDR3 loop spans 12 amino acids. CDR1 and CDR2 from the germline V gene are WNHNN and SYGVQD (reference sequence). Trimming took 5 bases from V and 8 from J, leaving 12 bases between them. The CDR3 spells CASSSRVETQYF. CDR3 nucleotide sequence: TGCGCCAGCAGTTCTCGGGTGGAAACCCAGTACTTC.

The rearrangement uses TRBV11-2 and TRBJ2-7; possibly TRBD1 for D (6 bases). V gave up 5 bases and J gave up 3 bases, with 17 bases separating them. CDR3 length: 15 residues. Germline lookup yields CDR1 SGHAT and CDR2 FQNNGV. This CDR3 reads CASSPRGSEDYEQYF. CDR3 sequence (DNA): TGTGCCAGCAGCCCTAGGGGGTCCGAAGACTACGAGCAGTACTTC.

The chain employs TRBV19 and TRBJ1-2; D is possibly TRBD1 (5 bases). CDR3 size: 14 residues. CDR1 LNHDA and CDR2 SQIVND come from the germline V gene (reference sequence). With 6 bases removed from V and 0 bases from J, the gap between germline ends came to 11 bases. CDR3 in DNA: TGTGCCAGTAGGCTTCAGGGATCTAACTATGGCTACACCTTC. Translation gives CASRLQGSNYGYTF.

The genes are TRBV7-9 and TRBJ1-1; 10 nucleotides line up with TRBD1. Germline trimming cut 5 bases from V and 13 bases from J; bases unmatched to any gene: 4. In germline, CDR1 is SEHNR, CDR2 FQNEAQ (reference sequence). The CDR3 runs to 11 residues. This CDR3 reads CASSGTGVGFF. In nucleotides, the CDR3 is TGTGCCAGCAGCGGGACAGGGGTTGGTTTCTTT.

The chain employs TRBV5-5 and TRBJ2-2; the match to TRBD1 covers 7 bases. Germline V gene lookup returns CDR1 SGHKS and CDR2 YYEKEE (reference sequence). The CDR3 has 17 residues. J lost 2 bases, V lost 7 bases, and 14 bases had no gene match. This CDR3 is CASGSRHDRDNTGELFF. The CDR3 DNA reads TGTGCCAGCGGATCCCGTCACGACAGGGATAACACCGGGGAGCTGTTTTTT.

This clone came up once. CDR3 protein: CASSWTSATDTQYF. CDR3 bases: TGTGCCAGCAGCTGGACTAGCGCCACAGATACGCAGTATTTT. This chain connects TRBV6-5 to TRBJ2-3; 9 positions agree with TRBD2. The germline V gene has CDR1 MNHEY and CDR2 SVGAGI. The J segment lost 2 bases and the V segment lost 6 bases, leaving 3 bases of the junction unmatched. CDR3 length: 14 amino acids.

This clone was found a few times. This sequence joins TRBV19 and TRBJ2-3; 9 bases fit TRBD1. V was pared by 5 bases and J by 6 bases, with 9 bases of the junction left unmatched. Per the germline V gene, CDR1 is LNHDA and CDR2 is SQIVND (reference sequence). This CDR3 spans 15 amino acids. The CDR3 reads CASSPGTGKMDTQYF. CDR3 nucleotides: TGTGCCAGTAGTCCCGGGACAGGGAAAATGGATACGCAGTATTTT.

The CDR3: CASSITGEKLFF. The DNA for the CDR3 is TGTGCCAGTAGTATAACGGGTGAAAAACTGTTTTTT. This chain joins TRBV19 and TRBJ1-4; no reliable D call. The CDR3 totals 12 residues. Germline assignment: CDR1 LNHDA and CDR2 SQIVND (reference sequence). The V end was cut by 2 bases, the J end by 7 bases, with 5 bases between.

V gene TRBV9 combines with J gene TRBJ1-1; TRBD1 is a possible D gene (5 bases). The V gene lost 4 bases and the J gene lost 4 bases, with 20 bases spanning the gap. The CDR3 runs to 16 residues. CDR1 is SGDLS, CDR2 YYNGEE, per germline. In nucleotides, the CDR3 is TGTGCCAGCAGCCCCCTGGGGGAGGGTGTGGTCACTGAAGCTTTCTTT. Amino acid sequence: CASSPLGEGVVTEAFF.

The chain links TRBV6-5 to TRBJ2-7, with 9 bases identical to TRBD2. Germline CDR1 is MNHEY and CDR2 is SVGAGI. J lost 4 bases, V lost 6 bases, and 7 bases had no gene match. The CDR3 is 14 amino acids. The CDR3 protein is CASRGTSPPYEQYF. The CDR3 nucleotides read TGTGCCAGCAGGGGGACTAGCCCGCCGTACGAGCAGTACTTC.

The chain carries TRBV5-8 and TRBJ2-1; 11 positions match TRBD1. CDR3 length: 14 residues. The V gene's germline CDR1 is SGHTS and CDR2 YDEGEE. After removal of 3 bases from V and 7 bases from J, the junction contained 3 bases not matched to a gene. The chain's CDR3 is CASSYGTGGNEQFF. The CDR3, as DNA: TGTGCCAGCAGCTACGGGACAGGGGGAAATGAGCAGTTCTTC.

This chain links TRBV6-4 with TRBJ2-2; TRBD2 might be the D (6 bases). Germline V gene sequence: CDR1 MRHNA, CDR2 SNTAGT. The CDR3 is made up of 15 amino acids. Trimming stripped 5 bases from V and 0 bases from J, with 10 bases between. The DNA of the CDR3 is TGTGCCAGCAGTCCCGGGACTTCGAACACCGGGGAGCTGTTTTTT. Residues: CASSPGTSNTGELFF.

The chain employs TRBV12-3 or TRBV12-4 and TRBJ1-4, with D possibly TRBD1 on 5 matching bases. Trimming shortened V by 7 bases and J by 10 bases, and 16 bases separated the two germline ends. CDR3 length: 13 amino acids. CDR3 sequence reads: CASTTQGPRKLFF. CDR3 bases: TGTGCCAGCACCACCCAGGGCCCCCGAAAACTGTTTTTT.

This rearrangement joins TRBV27 to TRBJ1-2, with 9 bases lining up with TRBD1. V was clipped by 0 bases and J by 8 bases; unmatched bases: 4. The V gene's germline CDR1 is MNHEY and CDR2 SMNVEV (reference sequence). The CDR3 is made up of 14 amino acids. The CDR3 DNA reads as TGTGCCAGCAGTTTATCGGGACAGGGTCAAGGCTACACCTTC. It translates to CASSLSGQGQGYTF.

The gene calls are TRBV29-1 and TRBJ2-3; TRBD1 agrees at 8 bases. CDR3 size: 13 residues. V lost 7 bases and J lost 2; bases outside the gene matches: 5. CDR1 SQVTM and CDR2 ANQGSEA come from the germline V gene. The CDR3 region has the DNA TGCAGCGCCGAGGGACAGGCCACAGATACGCAGTATTTT. Translated: CSAEGQATDTQYF.

The J gene is TRBJ1-2, the V gene TRBV15; D is possibly TRBD1 (5 bases). CDR1 and CDR2 (germline): LNHNV, YYDKDF (reference sequence). CDR3 size: 13 residues. Trimming cost V 5 bases and J 4 bases, with 11 bases left between them. This CDR3 is CATSETVIYGYTF. The CDR3 DNA sequence: TGTGCCACCAGCGAGACAGTGATCTATGGCTACACCTTC.

The chain combines TRBV19 with TRBJ1-3; D is ambiguous. The V gene lost 6 bases and the J gene lost 0 bases, with 3 bases spanning the gap. CDR1 is LNHDA and CDR2 is SQIVND in the germline V gene (reference sequence). The CDR3 is 12 amino acids. Here the CDR3 reads CASSVSGNTIYF. CDR3 nucleotides: TGTGCCAGTAGCGTCTCTGGAAACACCATATATTTT.

The rearrangement links TRBV6-5 to TRBJ2-5; weak D call: TRBD2 (5 bases). CDR1 and CDR2 from the germline V gene are MNHEY and SVGAGI. V lost 7 bases and J lost 7, with 16 bases in between. The CDR3 runs 13 residues. The CDR3 DNA follows: TGTGCCAGCAACGCACTCCGGGATGGGACCCAGTACTTC. Its translation: CASNALRDGTQYF.

This clone appeared a single time. The chain uses TRBV28 and TRBJ2-6, with 9 bases matching TRBD1. The CDR3 length is 15 residues. V lost 10 bases, J lost 0 bases, and 4 bases stayed unmatched. CDR1 and CDR2 from the germline V gene are MDHEN and SYDVKM. CDR3 residues: CATGQGSSGANVLTF. CDR3 nucleotides: TGTGCCACAGGACAGGGGAGCTCTGGGGCCAACGTCCTGACTTTC.

The genes are TRBV19 and TRBJ2-5; TRBD1 agrees at 8 bases. The J segment lost 5 bases and the V segment lost 3 bases, leaving 5 bases of the junction unmatched. The CDR3 consists of 14 residues. Germline loops: CDR1 LNHDA, CDR2 SQIVND (reference sequence). The CDR3 bases are TGTGCCAGTAGTATCGGGCAGGGGGCTGAGACCCAGTACTTC. As protein: CASSIGQGAETQYF.

The genes are TRBV12-3 or TRBV12-4 and TRBJ1-5, with a possible D match to TRBD1 (6 bases). The CDR3 totals 13 residues. Trimming took 6 bases from V and 4 from J, leaving 10 bases between them. DNA of the CDR3: TGTGCCAGCAGCCTGGACAGTAATCAGCCCCAGCATTTT. It is translated as CASSLDSNQPQHF.